A single sample gave rise to the 17 T cell receptor beta chains below, sequenced in a study of blood T cell repertoires in COVID-19. Some clones are missing from TCRdb's copy, which holds only in-frame ones; the method was immunoSEQ multiplex PCR. The sample contains 200,000 to 300,000 clones, almost 85% of which appear only once. Specimen: peripheral blood. These receptors originate from a man over 45 with acute or convalescent COVID-19.

V gene TRBV5-6 combines with J gene TRBJ2-7; D might be TRBD1 (6 bases). From germline, CDR1 is SGHDT and CDR2 YYEEEE. The CDR3 covers 16 residues. V lost 4 bases and J 2 bases, leaving 19 bases between the germline ends. CDR3 residues: CASSLTRTAPPYEQYF. In nucleotides, the CDR3 is TGTGCCAGCAGCCTGACACGGACAGCCCCACCCTACGAGCAGTACTTC.

A few counts support this clone. The chain joins TRBV10-1 to TRBJ1-2, with D tentatively TRBD1 (5 bases). The CDR3 runs to 16 residues. V lost 1 base to trimming and J lost 4 bases, with 16 bases between them. Looked up from germline, CDR1 is WNHNN and CDR2 is SYGVQD (reference sequence). CDR3 nucleotides: TGCGCCAGCAGTGAGTTAACCAGGGCCGAAGGCTATGGCTACACCTTC. Residues: CASSELTRAEGYGYTF.

The chain joins TRBV14 to TRBJ2-1, with 7 bases that match TRBD1. Germline-derived CDR1 and CDR2 are SGHDN and FVKESK. The CDR3 contains 16 residues. Losses at the gene ends were 4 bases for V and 12 bases for J; bases not matched to a gene: 18. In nucleotides, the CDR3 is TGTGCCAGCAGCCTAGCCAATCGGACAGGCAGGGGTCTGCAGTTCTTC. The encoded protein is CASSLANRTGRGLQFF.

With regard to this clone: An end of the junction differs from the germline gene, which may be a read error. V is TRBV3-1 (or the pseudogene TRBV3-2) and J is TRBJ1-2; the match to TRBD1 covers 7 bases. Germline CDR1 reads LGHDT; CDR2 reads YNNKEL (reference sequence). The CDR3 length is 13 residues. The CDR3 coding sequence is TGTGCCAGCAACCAACGGGACAGCGGGGGCTACACCTTC. This translates into CASNQRDSGGYTF.

The gene calls are TRBV5-1 and TRBJ2-7; D possibly corresponds to TRBD1 (6 bases). V was pared by 0 bases and J by 3 bases, with 7 bases between. From germline, CDR1 is SGHRS and CDR2 YFSETQ. The CDR3 covers 13 residues. The CDR3 is CASSLGTDYEQYF. The CDR3 bases are TGCGCCAGCAGCTTGGGGACAGACTACGAGCAGTACTTC.

The chain couples TRBV12-3 or TRBV12-4 to TRBJ1-1; the match to TRBD1 covers 7 bases. The CDR3 runs 13 residues. The V and J ends lost 5 bases and 11 bases, in that order; junction bases with no gene match: 11. CDR3 amino acids: CASSDQTGLGAFF. CDR3 sequence (DNA): TGTGCCAGCAGTGACCAGACAGGGCTGGGCGCTTTCTTT.

V is TRBV5-4 and J is TRBJ2-1; the match to TRBD2 covers 8 bases. Germline V CDR1 and CDR2: SGHNT, YYREEE (reference sequence). With 4 bases clipped from V and 4 bases from J, the junction kept 13 bases outside the gene matches. The CDR3 is 17 amino acids. The CDR3 is CASSPDPGLGNYNEQFF. CDR3 nucleotide sequence: TGTGCCAGCAGCCCTGACCCGGGACTAGGCAATTACAATGAGCAGTTCTTC. The variable domain in full, completed from reference TRBV5-4 and TRBJ2-1, reads ETGVTQSPTHLIKTRGQQVTLRCSSQSGHNTVSWYQQALGQGPQFIFQYYREEENGRGNFPPRFSGLQFPNYSSELNVNALELDDSALYLCASSPDPGLGNYNEQFFGPGTRLTVL.

This clone was counted many times. The chain has TRBV6-5 and TRBJ2-7; TRBD2 matches at 7 bases. This CDR3 is 15 amino acids long. V was pared by 0 bases and J by 5 bases, with 7 bases of the junction left unmatched. Germline V gene data show CDR1 as MNHEY and CDR2 as SVGAGI. CDR3 residues: CASSYSGEGSDEQYF. CDR3 nucleotide sequence: TGTGCCAGCAGTTACTCAGGGGAGGGCAGCGACGAGCAGTACTTC.

The chain has TRBV2 and TRBJ1-5; 7 positions match TRBD1. The V segment lost 7 bases and the J segment 6 bases; nucleotides outside the gene matches: 6. This CDR3 comprises 13 residues. Germline V gives CDR1 SNHLY, CDR2 FYNNEI. This chain's CDR3 is CASTLTGTQPQHF. The DNA for the CDR3 is TGTGCCAGCACATTGACAGGGACTCAGCCCCAGCATTTT.

This chain joins TRBV3-1 (or the pseudogene TRBV3-2) and TRBJ1-5; 8 positions match TRBD1. CDR1 and CDR2 (germline): LGHDT, YNNKEL (reference sequence). The CDR3 sequence is 15 residues long. With V trimmed by 4 bases and J by 4 bases, 6 bases remained unmatched. In nucleotides, the CDR3 is TGTGCCAGCAGCCCACAGACAGGGGCAAATCAGCCCCAGCATTTT. Translation gives CASSPQTGANQPQHF.

This chain uses TRBV19 with TRBJ2-7, with a weak D call TRBD1 (5 bases). V was trimmed by 4 bases and J by 7 bases, leaving 17 bases between them. The CDR3 consists of 14 residues. CDR1 and CDR2 from the germline V gene are LNHDA and SQIVND (reference sequence). The CDR3 protein is CASSKGPGFWEQYF. The CDR3 DNA reads as TGTGCCAGTAGTAAGGGCCCAGGGTTTTGGGAGCAGTACTTC.

This clone was found a few times. The V call is TRBV7-3, the J call TRBJ2-3, with D maybe TRBD1 (6 bases). With 5 bases removed from V and 2 bases from J, the gap between germline ends came to 11 bases. The CDR3 covers 14 residues. Germline V gene data show CDR1 as SGHTA and CDR2 as FQGTGA. CDR3 residues: CASSQQGLTDTQYF. In DNA form, the CDR3 reads TGTGCCAGCAGCCAACAGGGCCTCACAGATACGCAGTATTTT.

This rearrangement joins TRBV18 to TRBJ2-2, with 7 bases fitting TRBD1. The V segment lost 2 bases and the J segment 6 bases; nucleotides outside the gene matches: 6. CDR1 and CDR2 from the germline V gene are KGHSH and LQKENI. The CDR3 sequence is 15 residues long. CDR3 nucleotides: TGTGCCAGCTCACCAACGCCGACAGGGCCCGGGGAGCTGTTTTTT. It yields the protein CASSPTPTGPGELFF.

This clone appeared a few times. The CDR3 reads CASSWRTGGGEQYF. The CDR3 DNA sequence: TGTGCCAGCAGCTGGCGGACAGGGGGCGGCGAGCAGTACTTC. The chain links TRBV7-9 to TRBJ2-7; 11 positions agree with TRBD1. This CDR3 has 14 amino acids. Germline values: CDR1 SEHNR, CDR2 FQNEAQ (reference sequence). V dropped 4 bases and J dropped 6; count of bases not matched to a gene: 5.

This clone has just a few counts. The chain joins TRBV11-2 to TRBJ2-5, with D perhaps TRBD2 (5 bases). Germline V gene lookup returns CDR1 SGHAT and CDR2 FQNNGV. Between the trimmed V and J ends, which lost 6 bases and 7 bases, there was a span of 15 bases. The CDR3 has 13 amino acids. The CDR3 DNA sequence: TGTGCCAGCAGTCCCGATCCCGAGGGGACCCAGTACTTC. It translates to CASSPDPEGTQYF.

The table lists this clone with a few counts. The gene calls are TRBV3-1 (or the pseudogene TRBV3-2) and TRBJ2-1; 7 positions agree with TRBD2. Unmatched junction bases numbered 5, after V lost 5 bases and J lost 1 base. This CDR3 is 15 amino acids long. Per germline, CDR1 LGHDT and CDR2 YNNKEL (reference sequence). CDR3 amino acids: CASSSTSVSYNEQFF. Written as DNA, the CDR3 is TGTGCCAGCAGCAGTACTAGCGTTTCCTACAATGAGCAGTTCTTC.

J is TRBJ2-1 and V is TRBV6-2 or TRBV6-3; possible D gene TRBD2, 6 bases. Trimming removed 6 bases from V and 9 bases from J, with 15 bases in between. Looked up from germline, CDR1 is MNHEY and CDR2 is SVGEGT. CDR3 size: 13 residues. CDR3 in amino acids: CASSGSLMREQFF. The CDR3 DNA is TGTGCCAGCAGCGGGAGCCTTATGCGTGAGCAGTTCTTC.